One sample yielded the 26 T cell receptor beta chains listed below, sequenced in a study of identical twins. TCRdb passed the 5' RACE reads through MiXCR, listing each CDR3 protein once. The sample shows about 190,000 distinct CDR3 sequences, 15% to 20% of them seen only once. These same data were also listed under a study on T cells expressing NK-cell markers.

The specimen sequenced was CD8+ T cells sorted from blood. The receptors were gathered from a woman aged 18-29 years in good health.

The rearrangement uses TRBV27 and TRBJ2-1; 9 nucleotides agree with TRBD2. Germline loops: CDR1 MNHEY, CDR2 SMNVEV (reference sequence). The CDR3 runs to 15 residues. V was clipped by 5 bases and J by 7 bases; unmatched bases: 9. CDR3 DNA: TGTGCCAGCAGTATTAGCGGGAGAGAGGGAAATGAGCAGTTCTTC. It codes for CASSISGREGNEQFF.

In its sample, this clonotype was seen a few times. V gene TRBV30 combines with J gene TRBJ1-1, with D perhaps TRBD1 (6 bases). Trimming removed 1 base from V and 5 bases from J, with 14 bases in between. There are 14 residues in the CDR3. CDR1 is GTSNPN, CDR2 SVGIG, per germline (reference sequence). CDR3 coding DNA: TGTGCCTGGAGTGGTTTGGGGGGGCAGACTGAAGCTTTCTTT. Its translation is CAWSGLGGQTEAFF.

V usage is TRBV20-1 and J usage is TRBJ2-2; the D is unclear. V lost 4 bases and J 6 bases, leaving 15 bases between the germline ends. This CDR3 is built from 14 residues. Germline V CDR1 and CDR2: DFQATT, SNEGSKA (reference sequence). The CDR3 here is CSATPSPDSGELFF. The CDR3 nucleotides read TGCAGTGCTACTCCAAGCCCCGACTCCGGGGAGCTGTTTTTT.

The rearrangement uses TRBV10-3 and TRBJ2-7, with 12 bases aligning to TRBD1. CDR1 is ENHRY, CDR2 SYGVKD, per germline. The CDR3 consists of 13 residues. Germline trimming cut 8 bases from V and 4 bases from J; bases unmatched to any gene: 3. This CDR3 reads CAIQGQGAYEQYF. For the CDR3, the DNA is TGTGCCATCCAGGGACAGGGGGCATACGAGCAGTACTTC.

The chain carries TRBV20-1 and TRBJ1-2; 8 bases line up with TRBD1. After removal of 6 bases from V and 9 bases from J, the junction contained 9 bases not matched to a gene. This CDR3 contains 12 residues. Germline CDR1 is DFQATT and CDR2 is SNEGSKA (reference sequence). The CDR3 DNA follows: TGCAGTGCCCGGACTGGACAGGGTCGCTACACCTTC. Encoded protein: CSARTGQGRYTF.

The J gene is TRBJ2-5, the V gene TRBV7-9, with 9 bases identical to TRBD2. This CDR3 region has 14 residues. V was clipped by 5 bases and J by 7 bases; unmatched bases: 8. Germline CDR1 reads SEHNR; CDR2 reads FQNEAQ (reference sequence). CDR3 nucleotides: TGTGCCAGCAGCCTCCCGGGACTAGCCGCGACCCAGTACTTC. Its translation is CASSLPGLAATQYF.

This clonotype occurred a few times. The genes are TRBV4-2 and TRBJ2-7, with D possibly being TRBD2 (5 bases). Per the germline V gene, CDR1 is LGHNA and CDR2 is YNFKEQ. This CDR3 contains 17 residues. Trimming pared 0 bases from V and 2 bases from J, leaving 17 bases between. CDR3 protein: CASSQDDGIASTYEQYF. CDR3 nucleotide sequence: TGTGCCAGCAGCCAAGATGACGGGATAGCGAGTACCTACGAGCAGTACTTC.

This clonotype was observed a handful of times. The CDR3 region is CASSGLAGGPTEQFF. The DNA of the CDR3 is TGTGCCAGCAGTGGACTAGCGGGAGGTCCCACTGAGCAGTTCTTC. J is TRBJ2-1 and V is TRBV6-4; 13 positions agree with TRBD2. Germline loops: CDR1 MRHNA, CDR2 SNTAGT. The V gene end was trimmed by 4 bases and the J gene end by 9 bases; junction bases not matched to a gene: 6. The length of the CDR3 is 15 residues.

In this sample, this clonotype turned up a few times. The rearrangement links TRBV7-6 to TRBJ2-7, with a possible D match to TRBD2 (7 bases). This CDR3 is built from 14 residues. V gave up 4 bases and J gave up 0 bases, with 10 bases separating them. Germline values: CDR1 SGHVS, CDR2 FNYEAQ. The chain's CDR3 is CASSSGGHSYEQYF. In DNA form, the CDR3 reads TGTGCCAGCAGCTCCGGGGGGCACTCCTACGAGCAGTACTTC.

This clonotype was counted ten times or more. The chain joins TRBV12-3 or TRBV12-4 to TRBJ2-7, with D uncertain. The V end was cut by 3 bases, the J end by 3 bases, with 6 bases between. The CDR3 covers 12 residues. CDR3 sequence: CASSFVVYEQYF. The CDR3 coding sequence is TGTGCCAGCAGTTTCGTCGTCTACGAGCAGTACTTC.

This clonotype was seen more than once but under ten times. The chain uses TRBV15 and TRBJ2-2; D remains unclear. Trimming removed 0 bases at V and 5 bases at J, with 7 bases between. Germline CDR1 is LNHNV and CDR2 is YYDKDF (reference sequence). This CDR3 spans 14 amino acids. Here the CDR3 DNA reads TGTGCCACCAGCAGAGAAGCGAGAACCGGGGAGCTGTTTTTT. Translation gives CATSREARTGELFF.

The CDR3 region has the DNA TGTGCCAGCAGCCACTCTGCCTACGAGCAGTACTTC. It specifies CASSHSAYEQYF. The chain uses TRBV7-8 and TRBJ2-7; no firm D call. This CDR3 region has 12 residues. Germline V gives CDR1 SGHVS, CDR2 FQNEAQ. Trimming took off 5 bases at V and 2 bases at J, with 7 bases between the two ends.

The table lists this clonotype with a few counts. This chain uses TRBV4-3 with TRBJ2-7, with D perhaps matching TRBD1 (5 bases). V lost 2 bases, J lost 2 bases, and 10 bases lay in between. This CDR3 contains 14 residues. Germline loops: CDR1 LGHNA, CDR2 YSLEER. The CDR3 reads CASSQYQGTYEQYF. The CDR3 nucleotides are TGCGCCAGCAGCCAATATCAGGGTACCTACGAGCAGTACTTC.

This clonotype was picked up a small number of times. The chain links TRBV6-5 to TRBJ2-1, with D hard to call. This CDR3 has 12 amino acids. Germline-derived CDR1 and CDR2 are MNHEY and SVGAGI. With 6 bases removed from V and 9 bases from J, the gap between germline ends came to 12 bases. The CDR3 sequence: CASSLDRAEQFF. In nucleotides, the CDR3 is TGTGCCAGCAGCCTTGACCGGGCTGAGCAGTTCTTC.

This clonotype was observed a handful of times. The chain links TRBV18 to TRBJ2-7, with D possibly TRBD2 on 6 matching bases. CDR3 length: 14 residues. The germline V and J ends were trimmed by 2 bases and 0 bases, with 8 bases remaining between them. Germline CDR1 reads KGHSH; CDR2 reads LQKENI. CDR3 in amino acids: CASSPGGASYEQYF. The CDR3 DNA reads as TGTGCCAGCTCACCAGGAGGGGCCTCCTACGAGCAGTACTTC.

The chain uses TRBV5-1 and TRBJ2-1; D call uncertain. This CDR3 is 15 amino acids long. The V end lost 6 bases, the J end lost 5 bases, and 18 bases lay between the germline ends. Germline V gene lookup returns CDR1 SGHRS and CDR2 YFSETQ. The CDR3 spells CASTIHSGPDNEQFF. For the CDR3, the DNA is TGCGCCAGCACCATCCATTCTGGGCCTGACAATGAGCAGTTCTTC.

With regard to this clonotype: Possible read error: a much larger clone is one base away. The V gene is TRBV12-3 or TRBV12-4, the J gene TRBJ2-7; tentatively, D is TRBD2 (6 bases). This CDR3 comprises 12 residues. V lost 10 bases and J 5 bases, leaving 15 bases between the germline ends. CDR3 DNA sequence: TGTGCCATCAGAGCGGAGGGCCACGAGCAGTACTTC. Translation gives CAIRAEGHEQYF.

Comment on this clonotype: One junction end does not reproduce the germline sequence, and a read error may be involved. The rearrangement uses TRBV13 and TRBJ2-3; 13 positions agree with TRBD2. This CDR3 has 18 amino acids. Germline V gene data show CDR1 as PRHDT and CDR2 as FYEKMQ (reference sequence). The CDR3 region is CTSSPPGLAGRGTDTQYF. CDR3 DNA sequence: TGTACCAGCAGTCCTCCGGGACTAGCGGGGCGTGGCACAGATACGCAGTATTTT.

Of note for this clonotype: The germline gene is not matched at one end of the junction; a read error may be the cause. The CDR3 region is CASSDGRERHF. The DNA of the CDR3 is TGTGCCAGCAGTGATGGGCGGGAGAGACACTTC. This chain connects TRBV2 to TRBJ2-7; 7 bases map to TRBD2. The CDR3 is 11 amino acids. CDR1 and CDR2 from the germline V gene are SNHLY and FYNNEI.

This clonotype was found a few times. CDR3 amino acids: CATSRDRGLAGLGNEQFF. The CDR3 coding sequence is TGTGCCACCAGCAGAGATAGGGGACTAGCGGGCTTAGGCAATGAGCAGTTCTTC. The J gene is TRBJ2-1, the V gene TRBV15, with 12 bases aligning to TRBD2. The CDR3 is 18 residues long. Germline assignment: CDR1 LNHNV and CDR2 YYDKDF (reference sequence). V dropped 0 bases and J dropped 6; count of bases not matched to a gene: 9.

This chain connects TRBV11-2 to TRBJ2-5, with 7 bases identical to TRBD2. The CDR3 has 16 amino acids. Germline trimming cut 3 bases from V and 2 bases from J; bases unmatched to any gene: 9. The germline V gene has CDR1 SGHAT and CDR2 FQNNGV. The CDR3 DNA reads as TGTGCCAGCAGCTTTGGGGTGTCGCGGGGGCAAGAGACCCAGTACTTC. Amino acid sequence: CASSFGVSRGQETQYF.

This rearrangement joins TRBV2 to TRBJ2-1; D is unclear. The V end lost 6 bases, the J end lost 10 bases, and 22 bases lay between the germline ends. Germline V CDR1 and CDR2: SNHLY, FYNNEI. The CDR3 loop spans 15 amino acids. The CDR3 region is CASRVGRMSDEEQFF. The CDR3 nucleotides read TGTGCCAGCAGGGTAGGCCGCATGAGTGACGAAGAGCAGTTCTTC. Full variable domain (missing parts from reference TRBV2 and TRBJ2-1): EPEVTQTPSHQVTQMGQEVILRCVPISNHLYFYWYRQILGQKVEFLVSFYNNEISEKSEIFDDQFSVERPDGSNFTLKIRSTKLEDSAMYFCASRVGRMSDEEQFFGPGTRLTVL.

This clonotype was recorded a few times. The chain joins TRBV12-3 or TRBV12-4 to TRBJ2-1; D is ambiguous. CDR3 length: 12 amino acids. V dropped 8 bases and J dropped 3 bases, with 8 bases sitting between them. CDR3 region: CASGPSYNEQFF. The DNA of the CDR3 is TGTGCCAGCGGTCCGAGCTACAATGAGCAGTTCTTC.

In this sample, this clonotype turned up a few times. The V gene is TRBV2, the J gene TRBJ2-5; 9 bases match TRBD2. The CDR3 covers 14 residues. The germline CDR1 and CDR2 sequences are SNHLY and FYNNEI. J gave up 6 bases and V 6 bases, and 8 bases lay outside the gene matches. The CDR3 nucleotides are TGTGCCAGCAGCCCCCCAGCGGGGGGAAAGACCCAGTACTTC. Encoded protein: CASSPPAGGKTQYF.

V gene TRBV6-2 or TRBV6-3 combines with J gene TRBJ2-2, with 9 bases fitting TRBD2. V dropped 7 bases and J dropped 5; count of bases not matched to a gene: 8. The CDR3 is 15 residues long. Germline CDR1 and CDR2: MNHEY and SVGEGT. The CDR3 is CASTGGRVWTGELFF. The CDR3 region has the DNA TGTGCCAGCACTGGCGGGAGGGTGTGGACCGGGGAGCTGTTTTTT.

Comment on this clonotype: At one of its ends the junction is not consistent with the germline gene, which may arise from a read error. The J gene is TRBJ2-7, the V gene TRBV10-3; D may be TRBD1 (6 bases). CDR3 length equals 15 residues. CDR1 and CDR2 from the germline V gene are ENHRY and SYGVKD. CDR3 region: CAISESVTGRQGVNF. CDR3 bases: TGTGCCATCAGTGAGTCGGTGACAGGAAGGCAGGGAGTTAACTTC.